These 25 T cell receptor beta chains were all obtained from the same sample, sequenced in a study of blood T cell repertoires in COVID-19. Sequenced by immunoSEQ multiplex PCR; TCRdb stores in-frame clones only, minus some. There are 150,000 to 200,000 clones in the sample; approximately 85% occur only once, and approximately 1.1% lies in the top ten. Sequenced sample: peripheral blood. Receptors originate from a man in his 60s who had recovered from COVID-19.

The CDR3 here is CAISEGLAGGLINTGELFF. The CDR3 DNA follows: TGTGCCATCAGTGAGGGGCTAGCGGGGGGCCTCATCAACACCGGGGAGCTGTTTTTT. The chain is built from TRBV10-3 and TRBJ2-2; 11 bases fit TRBD2. The CDR3 has 19 amino acids. Germline V gene data show CDR1 as ENHRY and CDR2 as SYGVKD. V was pared by 2 bases and J by 2 bases, with 10 bases of the junction left unmatched.

V and J are TRBV7-6 and TRBJ2-6; 7 nucleotides match TRBD1. J lost 0 bases, V lost 4 bases, and 9 bases had no gene match. CDR1 and CDR2 (germline): SGHVS, FNYEAQ. CDR3 length: 18 residues. The CDR3 is CASSSLGTAYSGANVLTF. The CDR3 nucleotides are TGTGCCAGCAGCTCGCTGGGGACAGCCTACTCTGGGGCCAACGTCCTGACTTTC.

The chain recombines TRBV27 with TRBJ1-6; D is unclear. Germline V gene sequence: CDR1 MNHEY, CDR2 SMNVEV (reference sequence). V lost 4 bases and J lost 7, with 8 bases in between. The CDR3 sequence is 13 residues long. In DNA form, the CDR3 reads TGTGCCAGCAGTTACGGGGTAAATTCACCCCTCCACTTT. This gives the protein CASSYGVNSPLHF.

The genes are TRBV4-1 and TRBJ2-7, with 7 positions matching TRBD2. V lost 1 base and J lost 3; bases outside the gene matches: 6. This CDR3 spans 15 amino acids. The V gene's germline CDR1 is MGHRA and CDR2 YSYEKL. The CDR3 nucleotides are TGCGCCAGCAGCCAAGCCATGACTAGCAGCTACGAGCAGTACTTC. Translated: CASSQAMTSSYEQYF.

The V call is TRBV7-9, the J call TRBJ2-3, with D maybe TRBD2 (5 bases). This CDR3 comprises 15 residues. The germline CDR1 and CDR2 sequences are SEHNR and FQNEAQ (reference sequence). Trimming took 3 bases from V and 0 from J, leaving 10 bases between them. The CDR3 DNA follows: TGTGCCAGCAGCTTTGACTCGGGGAGCACAGATACGCAGTATTTT. Protein sequence: CASSFDSGSTDTQYF.

This clone was picked up a small number of times. CDR3 bases: TGTGCCATCAGTGAGTCGACTGAGTATGGCTACACCTTC. It encodes CAISESTEYGYTF. The chain couples TRBV10-3 to TRBJ1-2; D unclear. The germline V and J ends were trimmed by 0 bases and 5 bases, with 7 bases remaining between them. The CDR3 sequence is 13 residues long. Germline loops: CDR1 ENHRY, CDR2 SYGVKD.

This chain links TRBV6-1 with TRBJ2-5, with D uncertain. The CDR3 sequence is 14 residues long. Trimming stripped 3 bases from V and 9 bases from J, with 17 bases between. Per the germline V gene, CDR1 is MNHNS and CDR2 is SASEGT. The CDR3: CASSDTFSPRAQYF. CDR3 DNA sequence: TGTGCCAGCAGTGATACTTTCAGCCCCCGGGCCCAGTACTTC.

This chain links TRBV25-1 with TRBJ1-3; TRBD1 matches at 7 bases. The CDR3 loop spans 15 amino acids. With 3 bases clipped from V and 0 bases from J, the junction kept 2 bases outside the gene matches. The germline CDR1 and CDR2 sequences are MGHDK and SYGVNS. This CDR3 is CASSDQGDSGNTIYF. As DNA, the CDR3 is TGTGCCAGCAGTGACCAGGGGGACTCTGGAAACACCATATATTTT.

The chain combines TRBV10-3 with TRBJ2-7; 11 bases align to TRBD2. V dropped 0 bases and J dropped 7; count of bases not matched to a gene: 11. The CDR3 consists of 17 residues. Per the germline V gene, CDR1 is ENHRY and CDR2 is SYGVKD. The CDR3 bases are TGTGCCATCAGTGAGTCTAGCCCTAGCGGGGGGTCGGGAGAGCAGTACTTC. It encodes CAISESSPSGGSGEQYF.

The count of this clone is one. The V gene is TRBV18, the J gene TRBJ2-6; D not resolved. The CDR3 sequence is 18 residues long. Between the trimmed V and J ends, which lost 2 bases and 0 bases, there was a span of 14 bases. Germline V CDR1 and CDR2: KGHSH, LQKENI. CDR3 nucleotides: TGTGCCAGCTCACCAGGAATATATTGGAGCTCTGGGGCCAACGTCCTGACTTTC. It specifies CASSPGIYWSSGANVLTF.

The chain links TRBV18 to TRBJ2-3, with D unclear. Trimming shortened V by 5 bases and J by 5 bases, and 11 bases separated the two germline ends. Looked up from germline, CDR1 is KGHSH and CDR2 is LQKENI. CDR3 length: 13 amino acids. CDR3 sequence reads: CASSGRFGDTQYF. CDR3 DNA: TGTGCCAGCTCAGGTCGGTTCGGAGATACGCAGTATTTT.

J is TRBJ1-6 and V is TRBV19; 7 nucleotides match TRBD1. CDR3 length: 14 residues. Germline V lookup: CDR1 LNHDA, CDR2 SQIVND (reference sequence). V shed 3 bases and J 7 bases; nucleotides not matched to a gene: 3. The CDR3 DNA follows: TGTGCCAGTAGTATCCGGGACAGCAATTCACCCCTCCACTTT. Its translation is CASSIRDSNSPLHF.

The chain carries TRBV7-3 and TRBJ1-1, with a possible D match to TRBD1 (5 bases). The CDR3 is 12 residues long. Germline lookup yields CDR1 SGHTA and CDR2 FQGTGA. Trimming took 4 bases from V and 12 from J, leaving 15 bases between them. CDR3 sequence (DNA): TGTGCCAGCAGCTCTGGGGCCCAGTTGCCTTTCTTT. Translated, it gives CASSSGAQLPFF.

V is TRBV6-6 and J is TRBJ1-2; D is possibly TRBD1 (5 bases). The CDR3 has 13 residues. Deletions cut 0 bases from V and 11 bases from J, with 13 bases between. Per the germline V gene, CDR1 is MNHNY and CDR2 is SVGAGI (reference sequence). The CDR3 reads CASSYSPWAGYTF. Written as DNA, the CDR3 is TGTGCCAGCAGTTACTCCCCCTGGGCAGGGTACACCTTC.

The rearrangement uses TRBV7-3 and TRBJ1-1; 7 bases agree with TRBD1. The CDR3 totals 17 residues. V trimming: 2 bases; J trimming: 3 bases; junction bases outside the gene matches: 12. The germline V gene encodes CDR1 SGHTA and CDR2 FQGTGA. The CDR3 sequence: CASSLSGPRQGYTEAFF. The CDR3 DNA reads TGTGCCAGCAGCTTATCAGGACCGAGACAGGGATACACTGAAGCTTTCTTT.

The chain employs TRBV5-4 and TRBJ2-1, with D perhaps TRBD1 (6 bases). V was cut by 4 bases and J by 15 bases, with 14 bases left in between. There are 11 residues in the CDR3. The germline V gene encodes CDR1 SGHNT and CDR2 YYREEE (reference sequence). The CDR3 coding sequence is TGTGCCAGCAGCCAACAGGGAAGGTGGTTCTTC. It encodes CASSQQGRWFF.

The chain joins TRBV3-1 (or the pseudogene TRBV3-2) to TRBJ2-5, with D perhaps matching TRBD1 (6 bases). The length of the CDR3 is 14 residues. Trimming shortened V by 3 bases and J by 0 bases, and 8 bases separated the two germline ends. Germline V gene sequence: CDR1 LGHDT, CDR2 YNNKEL (reference sequence). The CDR3 loop reads CASSHRGYQETQYF. CDR3 sequence (DNA): TGTGCCAGCAGCCATAGGGGGTACCAAGAGACCCAGTACTTC.

V and J are TRBV7-9 and TRBJ2-7, with D perhaps matching TRBD1 (5 bases). The CDR3 covers 14 residues. V was clipped by 7 bases and J by 0 bases, with 13 bases between them. The V gene's germline CDR1 is SEHNR and CDR2 FQNEAQ (reference sequence). The CDR3 sequence: CASKSSQGSYEQYF. DNA for the CDR3: TGTGCCAGCAAGTCAAGCCAGGGCTCCTACGAGCAGTACTTC.

This clone was observed a handful of times. The genes are TRBV7-6 and TRBJ2-7, with 9 bases fitting TRBD1. Unmatched junction bases numbered 3, after V lost 0 bases and J lost 6 bases. CDR3 length: 14 amino acids. From germline, CDR1 is SGHVS and CDR2 FNYEAQ. CDR3 residues: CASSLATGGREQYF. The CDR3 region has the DNA TGTGCCAGCAGCTTAGCGACAGGGGGGCGCGAGCAGTACTTC.

The chain uses TRBV10-3 and TRBJ1-3, with 7 bases aligning to TRBD1. V dropped 10 bases and J dropped 3; count of bases not matched to a gene: 9. The length of the CDR3 is 14 residues. CDR1 is ENHRY and CDR2 is SYGVKD in the germline V gene. CDR3 sequence: CASHQGVRGNTIYF. The CDR3 DNA reads as TGTGCCAGCCACCAGGGGGTGCGTGGAAACACCATATATTTT.

The CDR3: CASSLGTATYGYTF. In nucleotides, the CDR3 is TGTGCCAGCAGTTTAGGGACAGCTACTTATGGCTACACCTTC. The chain joins TRBV28 to TRBJ1-2; TRBD1 matches 7 bases. This CDR3 contains 14 residues. J gave up 5 bases and V 2 bases, and 5 bases lay outside the gene matches. The germline CDR1 and CDR2 sequences are MDHEN and SYDVKM.

This clone has just a few counts. The chain joins TRBV4-2 to TRBJ1-2, with D unresolved. This CDR3 contains 15 residues. Trimming took off 0 bases at V and 1 base at J, with 9 bases between the two ends. From germline, CDR1 is LGHNA and CDR2 YNFKEQ. CDR3 protein: CASSQDLFINYGYTF. CDR3 nucleotides: TGTGCCAGCAGCCAAGATCTATTTATTAACTATGGCTACACCTTC.

The chain uses TRBV6-5 and TRBJ2-7, with a weak D call TRBD2 (7 bases). With 5 bases removed from V and 3 bases from J, the gap between germline ends came to 17 bases. The CDR3 spans 15 residues. Germline loops: CDR1 MNHEY, CDR2 SVGAGI. Written as DNA, the CDR3 is TGTGCCAGCAGTAGGGGGACCCGCGGGAGCTACGAGCAGTACTTC. It translates to CASSRGTRGSYEQYF.

The rearrangement joins TRBV6-5 to TRBJ2-2; a possible D gene is TRBD2 (5 bases). The CDR3 covers 15 residues. Germline values: CDR1 MNHEY, CDR2 SVGAGI. V lost 0 bases and J lost 5, with 10 bases in between. CDR3 loop: CASSYSNGVTGELFF. The CDR3 DNA follows: TGTGCCAGCAGTTACTCGAACGGGGTTACCGGGGAGCTGTTTTTT.

The CDR3 loop is CASSPGGSLGYGYTF. CDR3 nucleotide sequence: TGTGCCAGCTCACCAGGAGGGTCGCTGGGCTATGGCTACACCTTC. V and J are TRBV18 and TRBJ1-2, with unresolved D. V lost 2 bases and J lost 4, with 14 bases in between. The CDR3 extends over 15 amino acids. CDR1 KGHSH and CDR2 LQKENI come from the germline V gene.